The present entry profiles one TCR beta chain with its context. Its specificity is not known. The sample is drawn from a study of vaccination effects on CD4 cells after COVID-19. Study summary: Sampling occurred a median 72 days post second dose, range 14 to 241. Whole-study findings and limits: Late post-vaccination samples showed marked contraction of infection- and vaccine-induced clones.

Antigen-specific CD4+ T cells were expanded with viral peptide pools in the ViraFEST assay before sequencing. Following an approximately 10-day culture, CD4+ T cells were purified. Participants completed two doses of the BNT162b2 or mRNA-1273 vaccine. In the cultures, half the medium was exchanged for IL-2 medium on days 3 and 7. Clones were sequenced by immunoSEQ multiplex PCR, and TCRdb holds only the in-frame ones, with some missing. The profile shows nearly 30,000 clones, 70% to 75% of them singletons. CDR3 length: 18 amino acids. Germline values: CDR1 SGHVS, CDR2 FQNEAQ. The ends lost 5 bases at V and 1 base at J; junction bases unmatched: 5.

Sequenced here: CD4+ T cells from PBMCs cultured with HCoV-229E spike peptides, sampled after COVID-19 vaccination. The genes are TRBV7-8 and TRBJ2-1; 16 bases agree with TRBD2. The sequence derives from a human donor who received a COVID-19 vaccine. CDR3 region: CASSPGLAGGPSYNEQFF. CDR3 sequence (DNA): TGTGCCAGCAGCCCGGGACTAGCGGGGGGGCCGTCCTACAATGAGCAGTTCTTC. The variable domain in full, completed from reference TRBV7-8 and TRBJ2-1, reads GAGVSQSPRYKVAKRGQDVALRCDPISGHVSLFWYQQALGQGPEFLTYFQNEAQLDKSGLPSDRFFAERPEGSVSTLKIQRTQQEDSAVYLCASSPGLAGGPSYNEQFFGPGTRLTVL.